Each of the 28 T cell receptor beta chains below was sequenced from the same sample in a study of OX40 agonist ivuxolimab in advanced cancers. Profiling relied on immunoSEQ multiplex PCR, and the TCRdb table lists in-frame clones only, not all of them. The table includes roughly 17,000 clones, just over 85% detected once. The specimen comprised CD4+ or CD8+ T cells sorted from blood, sampled in a trial of the OX40 agonist ivuxolimab. The receptors shown here come from an adult with an advanced solid tumor such as melanoma, head and neck, liver or kidney cancer.

A remark on this clone: At one boundary the junction diverges from the germline segment, which might be a read error. This chain joins TRBV7-7 and TRBJ2-1; 8 bases match TRBD2. Germline CDR1 is SSHAT and CDR2 is FNYEAQ (reference sequence). The CDR3 is made up of 15 amino acids. The CDR3 nucleotides read TGTGCTAGCAGCTTAGCAGCGGGGGCCGTGGATGAGCAGTTCTTC. It is translated as CASSLAAGAVDEQFF. Drawing the rest from reference TRBV7-7 and TRBJ2-1, the complete variable domain is GAGVSQSPRYKVTKRGQDVTLRCDPISSHATLYWYQQALGQGPEFLTYFNYEAQPDKSGLPSDRFSAERPEGSISTLTIQRTEQRDSAMYRCASSLAAGAVDEQFFGPGTRLTVL.

This chain links TRBV28 with TRBJ1-3; 8 bases agree with TRBD1. Per germline, CDR1 MDHEN and CDR2 SYDVKM. With 6 bases clipped from V and 1 base from J, the junction kept 5 bases outside the gene matches. This CDR3 comprises 15 residues. Here the CDR3 DNA reads TGTGCCAGCAGCCCAGGGGGCGCGTCTGGAAACACCATATATTTT. Encoded protein: CASSPGGASGNTIYF. Using reference TRBV28 and TRBJ1-3 for the parts outside the CDR3, the full variable domain is DVKVTQSSRYLVKRTGEKVFLECVQDMDHENMFWYRQDPGLGLRLIYFSYDVKMKEKGDIPEGYSVSREKKERFSLILESASTNQTSMYLCASSPGGASGNTIYFGEGSWLTVV.

This clone was seen only a few times. This chain uses TRBV27 with TRBJ2-7; no reliable D call. Trimming removed 8 bases at V and 0 bases at J, with 5 bases between. The germline gives CDR1 MNHEY, CDR2 SMNVEV (reference sequence). There are 11 residues in the CDR3. The DNA for the CDR3 is TGTGCCAGCGGGCTCTCCTACGAGCAGTACTTC. Amino acids: CASGLSYEQYF.

V and J are TRBV6-1 and TRBJ2-7, with D tentatively TRBD1 (5 bases). V lost 8 bases, J lost 4 bases, and 9 bases lay in between. CDR1 and CDR2 (germline): MNHNS, SASEGT. This CDR3 is built from 11 residues. This CDR3 is CASWGGYEQYF. The CDR3 DNA reads as TGTGCCAGCTGGGGCGGATACGAGCAGTACTTC.

The genes are TRBV28 and TRBJ2-5, with a tentative D call TRBD2 (7 bases). Trimming removed 3 bases from V and 14 bases from J, with 16 bases in between. Germline values: CDR1 MDHEN, CDR2 SYDVKM. This CDR3 contains 12 residues. CDR3 region: CASSLRGGGPYF. CDR3 nucleotide sequence: TGTGCCAGCAGTTTGAGGGGAGGGGGACCCTACTTC. The variable domain in full, completed from reference TRBV28 and TRBJ2-5, reads DVKVTQSSRYLVKRTGEKVFLECVQDMDHENMFWYRQDPGLGLRLIYFSYDVKMKEKGDIPEGYSVSREKKERFSLILESASTNQTSMYLCASSLRGGGPYFGPGTRLLVL.

This chain links TRBV27 with TRBJ1-5; no firm D call. The CDR3 is made up of 16 amino acids. V was trimmed by 3 bases and J by 5 bases, leaving 17 bases between them. Germline CDR1 reads MNHEY; CDR2 reads SMNVEV (reference sequence). The CDR3 DNA sequence: TGTGCCAGCAGTTTTTTCGGTCCGGGTACCGATCAGCCCCAGCATTTT. Amino acids: CASSFFGPGTDQPQHF.

The rearrangement links TRBV11-2 to TRBJ2-3; TRBD2 might be the D (6 bases). The V end lost 4 bases, the J end lost 7 bases, and 15 bases lay between the germline ends. The CDR3 is 14 residues long. The germline CDR1 and CDR2 sequences are SGHAT and FQNNGV. CDR3 in DNA: TGTGCCAGCAGCTCTTGGGACTTCAAAAATACGCAGTATTTT. This encodes CASSSWDFKNTQYF. Full variable domain (missing parts from reference TRBV11-2 and TRBJ2-3): EAGVAQSPRYKIIEKRQSVAFWCNPISGHATLYWYQQILGQGPKLLIQFQNNGVVDDSQLPKDRFSAERLKGVDSTLKIQPAKLEDSAVYLCASSSWDFKNTQYFGPGTRLTVL.

This clone appeared once. This chain joins TRBV27 and TRBJ1-2, with 11 bases that match TRBD1. With V trimmed by 5 bases and J by 5 bases, 10 bases remained unmatched. From germline, CDR1 is MNHEY and CDR2 SMNVEV (reference sequence). CDR3 size: 16 residues. CDR3 region: CASSTGTGGFGYGYTF. CDR3 nucleotide sequence: TGTGCCAGCAGTACCGGGACAGGGGGGTTCGGGTATGGCTACACCTTC.

This clone occurred once. The chain has TRBV7-2 and TRBJ2-2; D not certain. Trimming left V 7 bases short and J 6 bases short, with 6 bases between. From germline, CDR1 is SGHTA and CDR2 FQGNSA. The CDR3 spans 11 residues. The CDR3 here is CASIRSGELFF. DNA for the CDR3: TGTGCCAGCATCCGGTCCGGGGAGCTGTTTTTT.

The chain uses TRBV28 and TRBJ2-5; either TRBD1 or TRBD2 may fit D (6 bases each). CDR1 is MDHEN, CDR2 SYDVKM, per germline. V was clipped by 6 bases and J by 0 bases, with 17 bases between them. The CDR3 length is 16 residues. CDR3 residues: CASRTLLGGYQETQYF. The CDR3 coding sequence is TGTGCCAGCAGGACACTCCTAGGGGGGTACCAAGAGACCCAGTACTTC.

This clone occurred a few times. The V and J genes are TRBV28 and TRBJ2-1; TRBD2 matches at 14 bases. The CDR3 contains 19 residues. The V gene end was trimmed by 5 bases and the J gene end by 0 bases; junction bases not matched to a gene: 9. CDR1 MDHEN and CDR2 SYDVKM come from the germline V gene. CDR3 DNA: TGTGCCAGCAGTCCTGGACTAGCGGGGGGTTGGGACTCCTACAATGAGCAGTTCTTC. Its translation: CASSPGLAGGWDSYNEQFF.

This sequence joins TRBV2 and TRBJ1-5; TRBD1 aligns across 7 bases. Germline loops: CDR1 SNHLY, CDR2 FYNNEI. CDR3 size: 14 residues. V shed 5 bases, J shed 5 bases, and the junction held 6 bases outside the gene matches. CDR3 nucleotides: TGTGCCAGCAGTCCCGGGACAGAAGATCAGCCCCAGCATTTT. This sequence encodes CASSPGTEDQPQHF.

A note on this clone: Other DNA sequences in this specimen translate into the identical CDR3. The rearrangement joins TRBV27 to TRBJ2-7, with 7 bases fitting TRBD1. The CDR3 contains 15 residues. The V gene end was trimmed by 0 bases and the J gene end by 0 bases; junction bases not matched to a gene: 2. Germline CDR1 is MNHEY and CDR2 is SMNVEV (reference sequence). The CDR3 here is CASSLSAGGSYEQYF. The CDR3 DNA is TGTGCCAGCAGTTTATCGGCAGGGGGCTCCTACGAGCAGTACTTC.

The J gene is TRBJ2-7, the V gene TRBV28; D gene uncertain. Germline loops: CDR1 MDHEN, CDR2 SYDVKM. The CDR3 consists of 11 residues. V shed 6 bases and J shed 11 bases, with 14 bases lying between them. CDR3 amino acids: CASRKGRTEYF. Written as DNA, the CDR3 is TGTGCCAGCAGAAAAGGACGGACCGAGTACTTC.

The V gene is TRBV27, the J gene TRBJ1-3, with TRBD1 as a possible D gene (6 bases). This CDR3 region has 16 residues. Trimming took off 6 bases at V and 0 bases at J, with 15 bases between the two ends. Germline V gene lookup returns CDR1 MNHEY and CDR2 SMNVEV (reference sequence). CDR3 DNA: TGTGCCAGCAGCATAAAGGGGGAGATCTCTGGAAACACCATATATTTT. It yields the protein CASSIKGEISGNTIYF.

By frequency in the sample, this clone is large. The chain is built from TRBV6-1 and TRBJ2-7; D remains unclear. The germline V gene encodes CDR1 MNHNS and CDR2 SASEGT. The CDR3 is made up of 14 amino acids. The V and J ends lost 3 bases and 3 bases respectively, with 12 bases between them. In DNA, the CDR3 is TGTGCCAGCAGTGAGCTTCCCCTCTTCTACGAGCAGTACTTC. Translating gives CASSELPLFYEQYF.

The rearrangement links TRBV7-9 to TRBJ1-4, with 9 bases lining up with TRBD1. V trimming: 7 bases; J trimming: 3 bases; junction bases outside the gene matches: 6. In germline, CDR1 is SEHNR, CDR2 FQNEAQ (reference sequence). CDR3 length: 15 amino acids. The CDR3 DNA follows: TGTGCCAGCAACGGAGGGACAGGGTCTAATGAAAAACTGTTTTTT. This codes for CASNGGTGSNEKLFF. Full variable domain (outside the CDR3, taken from reference TRBV7-9 and TRBJ1-4): DTGVSQNPRHKITKRGQNVTFRCDPISEHNRLYWYRQTLGQGPEFLTYFQNEAQLEKSRLLSDRFSAERPKGSFSTLEIQRTEQGDSAMYLCASNGGTGSNEKLFFGSGTQLSVL.

The rearrangement uses TRBV27 and TRBJ2-5, with D perhaps being TRBD1 or TRBD2 (6 bases each). Looked up from germline, CDR1 is MNHEY and CDR2 is SMNVEV (reference sequence). CDR3 length equals 16 residues. Trimming removed 5 bases from V and 1 base from J, with 17 bases in between. Here the CDR3 DNA reads TGTGCCAGCAGTACGCTAGGGGGGCGGGCCCAAGAGACCCAGTACTTC. Amino acid sequence: CASSTLGGRAQETQYF.

This clone has a handful of counts. This chain joins TRBV27 and TRBJ1-1; no firm D call. V lost 4 bases and J 6 bases, leaving 9 bases between the germline ends. CDR1 is MNHEY, CDR2 SMNVEV, per germline (reference sequence). This CDR3 contains 12 residues. The CDR3 protein is CASSSLWSEAFF. CDR3 nucleotides: TGTGCCAGCAGTTCCCTGTGGTCTGAAGCTTTCTTT.

The chain recombines TRBV19 with TRBJ1-2; D possibly corresponds to TRBD1 (6 bases). V was pared by 8 bases and J by 7 bases, with 17 bases between. Germline CDR1 and CDR2: LNHDA and SQIVND (reference sequence). The CDR3 runs to 13 residues. For the CDR3, the DNA is TGTGCCAGTGGCACAGGGTATCAGTTTGGCTACACCTTC. Protein product: CASGTGYQFGYTF.

This clone has only a few counts. The chain has TRBV2 and TRBJ2-1; TRBD2 matches at 8 bases. The ends lost 8 bases at V and 6 bases at J; junction bases unmatched: 6. In germline, CDR1 is SNHLY, CDR2 FYNNEI. The CDR3 covers 13 residues. The CDR3 DNA sequence: TGTGCCAGCCAGACGGGGGGGATCAATGAGCAGTTCTTC. Its protein product is CASQTGGINEQFF.

The chain combines TRBV29-1 with TRBJ1-1, with 9 bases matching TRBD1. Trimming removed 6 bases from V and 3 bases from J; junction bases left unmatched: 11. Germline CDR1 is SQVTM and CDR2 is ANQGSEA. The CDR3 covers 15 residues. The CDR3 DNA is TGCAGCGTCCACCAACAGGGGGCGAGGGACACTGAAGCTTTCTTT. This codes for CSVHQQGARDTEAFF.

Only one count was recorded for this clone. The CDR3 reads CASSLEIPTDTQYF. DNA for the CDR3: TGTGCCAGCAGCTTGGAGATCCCCACAGATACGCAGTATTTT. This sequence joins TRBV5-5 and TRBJ2-3; D unresolved. This CDR3 has 14 residues. Germline CDR1 is SGHKS and CDR2 is YYEKEE (reference sequence). V gave up 0 bases and J gave up 2 bases, with 7 bases separating them.

The chain recombines TRBV28 with TRBJ2-7; 9 bases fit TRBD1. This CDR3 comprises 15 residues. After removal of 7 bases from V and 6 bases from J, the junction contained 13 bases not matched to a gene. Per the germline V gene, CDR1 is MDHEN and CDR2 is SYDVKM. The DNA of the CDR3 is TGTGCCAGCATCGCCGCCAGGGACAGGGTCGGCGAGCAGTACTTC. Encoded protein: CASIAARDRVGEQYF.

V and J are TRBV19 and TRBJ2-3, with D perhaps TRBD1 or TRBD2 (5 bases each). CDR3 length: 20 residues. Germline lookup yields CDR1 LNHDA and CDR2 SQIVND (reference sequence). V lost 0 bases and J lost 2, with 24 bases in between. CDR3 sequence (DNA): TGTGCCAGTAGTATAGATCTAGTCCACCCGGGACGCAATTTCACAGATACGCAGTATTTT. It is translated as CASSIDLVHPGRNFTDTQYF.

The chain joins TRBV27 to TRBJ2-1; the match to TRBD2 covers 12 bases. This CDR3 region has 15 residues. The V segment lost 6 bases and the J segment 10 bases; nucleotides outside the gene matches: 10. Germline V gene sequence: CDR1 MNHEY, CDR2 SMNVEV (reference sequence). The CDR3 reads CASSPGTSGWNEQFF. CDR3 sequence (DNA): TGTGCCAGCAGCCCCGGGACTAGCGGGTGGAACGAGCAGTTCTTC.

This chain links TRBV7-6 with TRBJ2-1; TRBD2 matches at 10 bases. This CDR3 is 15 amino acids long. The V gene's germline CDR1 is SGHVS and CDR2 FNYEAQ. V lost 3 bases and J lost 8; bases outside the gene matches: 7. In DNA form, the CDR3 reads TGTGCCAGCAGCTTCTCCAGCGGGGGGGCCGATGAGCAGTTCTTC. Residues: CASSFSSGGADEQFF.

J is TRBJ2-1 and V is TRBV29-1; D remains unclear. Trimming took 4 bases from V and 1 from J, leaving 8 bases between them. Germline V CDR1 and CDR2: SQVTM, ANQGSEA. CDR3 length: 13 residues. Written as DNA, the CDR3 is TGCAGCGTTGTTACACCATCCTACAATGAGCAGTTCTTC. Amino acids: CSVVTPSYNEQFF.